The rows below give T cell receptor beta chains drawn from one sample of a study of beta chain features in type 1 diabetes. This table comes from immunoSEQ multiplex PCR, and its TCRdb copy is limited to in-frame clones, with some not included. The sample lists approximately 170,000 clones; around 8% were seen once. Sequenced: central memory CD4+ T cells from blood. Receptors were obtained from a woman between 40 and 55 years old with type 1 diabetes. Both conserved end residues are part of each CDR3. The order of the fields is D gene, clone size, J gene, V gene, CDR3 DNA, CDR3 protein. D genes are given only for firm matches. Size tells how often a clone was seen (once, few, many) or the class of an expanded clone, and some rows leave it out.

>-|few|TRBJ2-3|TRBV6-5
TGTGCCAGCAGCAGGACAGTAGGAGATACGCAGTATTTT
CASSRTVGDTQYF
>-|few|TRBJ2-5|TRBV2
TGTGCCAGCAGGCTACAGTCCATCCAAGAGACCCAGTACTTC
CASRLQSIQETQYF
>TRBD1|-|TRBJ2-3|TRBV7-3
TGTGCCAGCAGCCTGCTGGGACAGGGAATCACAGATACGCAGTATTTT
CASSLLGQGITDTQYF
>-|-|TRBJ1-5|TRBV9
TGTGCCAGCAGCGCCACCCGGGGCAGGGAGGAACAGCCCCAGCATTTT
CASSATRGREEQPQHF
>-|-|TRBJ2-1|TRBV27
TGTGCTAAGGGGGAGCAGTTCTTC
CAKGEQFF
>-|few|TRBJ1-5|TRBV19
TGTGCCAGTAGTCCTACCGTCGATCAGCCCCAGCATTTT
CASSPTVDQPQHF
>TRBD2|-|TRBJ2-1|TRBV29-1
TGCAGCGTTGAGCCCGAAATAGCGGGAGGACAGAACAATGAGCAGTTCTTC
CSVEPEIAGGQNNEQFF
>-|few|TRBJ2-3|TRBV5-4
TGTGCCAGCAGCTTGAGGCTAGTCCGAGATGGTACGCAGTATTTT
CASSLRLVRDGTQYF
>-|many|TRBJ1-4|TRBV19
TGTGCCAGTACCAAGGGGGTTGCAACAACTAATGAAAAACTGTTTTTT
CASTKGVATTNEKLFF
>TRBD1|-|TRBJ1-1|TRBV18
TGTGCCAGCTCACTGGGACAGCTACAGATGAACACTGAAGCTTTCTTT
CASSLGQLQMNTEAFF
>-|many|TRBJ1-1|TRBV15
TGTGCCACCAGCAGAAGGGACATCGACACTGAAGCTTTCTTT
CATSRRDIDTEAFF
>-|-|TRBJ1-5|TRBV6-5
TGTGCCAGCAGCCCCTGGGGCCCCGATCAGCCCCAGCATTTT
CASSPWGPDQPQHF
>-|-|TRBJ1-2|TRBV2
TGTGCCAGCAGTGAACAGGGGTTTAACTATGGCTACACCTTC
CASSEQGFNYGYTF
>-|-|TRBJ1-5|TRBV7-2
TGTGCCAGCAGCTTGGGGTCCCGAGGGCAGCCCCAGCATTTT
CASSLGSRGQPQHF
>TRBD1|-|TRBJ1-2|TRBV30
TGTGCCTGGAGGGACCCCGGACAGGGGACCGACTACACCTTC
CAWRDPGQGTDYTF
>TRBD1|-|TRBJ2-1|TRBV18
TGTGCCACCTCGACAGGGACAGCTAATGAGCAGTTCTTC
CATSTGTANEQFF
>TRBD2|many|TRBJ2-1|TRBV28
TGTGCCAGCAGATCGACTAGCGGGGGGCCCATCCATGAGCAGTTCTTC
CASRSTSGGPIHEQFF
>-|-|TRBJ1-1|TRBV7-8
TGTGCCAGCACCCTAGGGGTGATTACTGAAGCTTTCTTT
CASTLGVITEAFF
>-|-|TRBJ1-2|TRBV9
TGTGCCAGCAGCGTAAAAGAGGGTAACTATGGCTACACCTTC
CASSVKEGNYGYTF
>TRBD1|-|TRBJ2-7|TRBV7-9
TGTGCCAGCAGCTTAGCGGGGACAGGGGTCGACGAGCAGTACTTC
CASSLAGTGVDEQYF
>-|few|TRBJ2-6|TRBV19
TGTGCCAGTAGGTCCCAGGTGGGGGCCAACGTCCTGACTTTC
CASRSQVGANVLTF
>-|-|TRBJ2-3|TRBV7-2
TGTGCCAGCGGACTCTACACAGATACGCAGTATTTT
CASGLYTDTQYF
>-|-|TRBJ1-1|TRBV4-1
TGCGCCAGCAGCCAGGAAGTTCGGAGGAACACTGAAGCTTTCTTT
CASSQEVRRNTEAFF
>TRBD2|-|TRBJ2-3|TRBV7-2
TGTGCCAGCAGCTCCTCTGGCGGGAGGGCCGAGGTGACAGATACGCAGTATTTT
CASSSSGGRAEVTDTQYF
>TRBD2|few|TRBJ2-7|TRBV6-5
TGTGCCAGCAGTTACTCGGGGACTAGCTCTTCCTACGAGCAGTACTTC
CASSYSGTSSSYEQYF
>-|few|TRBJ2-7|TRBV9
TGTGCCAGCAGCGTGTCGGGGAACTACGAGCAGTACTTC
CASSVSGNYEQYF
>TRBD2|few|TRBJ2-1|TRBV7-2
TGTGCCAGCAGCACGACTAGCGGAACCTACAATGAGCAGTTCTTC
CASSTTSGTYNEQFF
>TRBD2|many|TRBJ2-1|TRBV29-1
TGCAGCGTTGAAGGGACTAGCGGGAGGAACAATGAGCAGTTCTTC
CSVEGTSGRNNEQFF
>-|-|TRBJ1-2|TRBV6-5
TGTGCCAGCAGTTACTCGGTAGGGGACTATGGCTACACCTTC
CASSYSVGDYGYTF
>TRBD1|few|TRBJ1-4|TRBV29-1
TGCAGCGTTGCTACTGGATTCGACAGGGGAGGGGAAAAACTGTTTTTT
CSVATGFDRGGEKLFF
>-|-|TRBJ2-2|TRBV2
TGTGCCAGCAGAGAGCCCGGGGAGCTGTTTTTT
CASREPGELFF
>-|-|TRBJ2-5|TRBV27
TGTGCCAGCAGCCTCTCACAGGAGCTAGGGGCCCAGTACTTC
CASSLSQELGAQYF
>-|-|TRBJ1-6|TRBV27
TGTGCCAGCAGTTTGAGGGGGAACCGGCTACAGACAGAGAATTCACCCCTCCACTTT
CASSLRGNRLQTENSPLHF
>TRBD2|-|TRBJ2-5|TRBV5-1
TGCGCCAGCGGGACTAGCGGGAGTGGGCGTGAGACCCAGTACTTC
CASGTSGSGRETQYF
>-|-|TRBJ1-2|TRBV7-6
TGTGCCAGCAGCCCACGCCGCGCAACCAACTATGGCTACACCTTC
CASSPRRATNYGYTF
>-|many|TRBJ1-1|TRBV9
TGTGCCAGCAGTTTTACAGGAGAGGACACTGAAGCTTTCTTT
CASSFTGEDTEAFF
>-|many|TRBJ2-1|TRBV19
TGTGCCAGTAGTATAGAGGAGGGTTATCCCTACAATGAGCAGTTCTTC
CASSIEEGYPYNEQFF
>TRBD2|few|TRBJ2-7|TRBV30
TGTGCCTGGATGAGGGCTAGCGGGTCCTACGAGCAGTACTTC
CAWMRASGSYEQYF
>TRBD1|few|TRBJ2-1|TRBV19
TGTGCCAGTAGTACCTACCGGGACAGATCCTACAATGAGCAGTTCTTC
CASSTYRDRSYNEQFF
>-|-|TRBJ2-2|TRBV30
TGTGCCCATGGACGCGAGGGCCTAAACACCGGGGAGCTGTTTTTT
CAHGREGLNTGELFF
>TRBD2|few|TRBJ2-1|TRBV5-1
TGCGCCAGCAGCGTAGTAGCGGGAGGGCTCTACAATGAGCAGTTCTTC
CASSVVAGGLYNEQFF
>-|-|TRBJ1-3|TRBV7-2
TGTGCCAGCAGTCGACAGTCTGGAAACACCATATATTTT
CASSRQSGNTIYF
>TRBD1|-|TRBJ1-4|TRBV28
TGTGCCAGCAGTATTCCCGGGACAGGGAGGGAAAAACTGTTTTTT
CASSIPGTGREKLFF
>-|-|TRBJ1-3|TRBV9
TGTGCCAGCAGCGTAGCCTTCCTACCTGGAAACACCATATATTTT
CASSVAFLPGNTIYF
>-|few|TRBJ1-2|TRBV27
TGTGCCAGCAGCGACACTAACTATGGCTACACCTTC
CASSDTNYGYTF